This record covers a single TCR beta chain. No antigen is known for it. Germline and junction disagree at one end, which may indicate a read error. This CDR3 is built from 15 residues. Germline CDR1 SSHAT, CDR2 FNYEAQ (reference sequence). This sample stems from a study of cytomegalovirus exposure and HLA in healthy donors. Findings and caveats of the study: Immune exposure information available was restricted to CMV serostatus. Productive status was seen about 90% or about 30% of the time for most TCR beta V segments in an earlier analysis.

In the PCR, 60 Vbeta and 13 Jbeta primers were used. Here immunoSEQ multiplex PCR was the method, and the copy in TCRdb shows in-frame clones only, minus some. The specimen's table records roughly 42,000 clones. This chain uses TRBV7-7 with TRBJ2-2, with 9 bases aligning to TRBD1. The source of this sequence is a man younger than 40 in good health and CMV-seronegative. Sequencing was carried out using PBMCs. CDR3 protein: CASSPWTGDPGELFF. The CDR3 coding sequence is TGTGCTAGCAGCCCGTGGACAGGGGACCCCGGGGAGCTGTTTTTT.